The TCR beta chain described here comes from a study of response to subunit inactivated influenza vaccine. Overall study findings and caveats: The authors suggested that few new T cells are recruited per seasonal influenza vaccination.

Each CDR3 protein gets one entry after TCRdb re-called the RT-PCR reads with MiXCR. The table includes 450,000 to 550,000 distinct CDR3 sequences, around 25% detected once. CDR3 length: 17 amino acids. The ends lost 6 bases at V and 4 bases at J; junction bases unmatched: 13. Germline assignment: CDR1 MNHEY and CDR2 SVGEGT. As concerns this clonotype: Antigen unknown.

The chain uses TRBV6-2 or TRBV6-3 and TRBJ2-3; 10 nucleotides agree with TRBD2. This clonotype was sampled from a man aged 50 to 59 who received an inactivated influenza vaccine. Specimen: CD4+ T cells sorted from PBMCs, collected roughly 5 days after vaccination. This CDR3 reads CASSPYLLAGRPDTQYF. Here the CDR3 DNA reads TGTGCCAGCAGCCCATACCTACTAGCGGGGAGGCCAGATACGCAGTATTTT.